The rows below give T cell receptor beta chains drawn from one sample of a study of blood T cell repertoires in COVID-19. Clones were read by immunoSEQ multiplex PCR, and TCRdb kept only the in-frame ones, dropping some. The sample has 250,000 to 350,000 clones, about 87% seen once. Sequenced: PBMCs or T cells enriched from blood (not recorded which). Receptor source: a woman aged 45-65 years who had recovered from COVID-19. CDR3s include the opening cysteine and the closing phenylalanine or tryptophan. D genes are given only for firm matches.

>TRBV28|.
CASRGGVLSNQPQHF
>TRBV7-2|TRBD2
CASSLDWTSGRAYEQYF
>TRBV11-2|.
CASRPMGAEAEQYF
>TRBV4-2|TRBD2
CASSRRLAGVETQYF
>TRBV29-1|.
CSVEGIEETQYF
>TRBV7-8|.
CASSLRRTGDQPQHF
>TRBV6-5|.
CASSYGDKRPDTQYF
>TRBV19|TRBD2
CASSSGGSEQYF
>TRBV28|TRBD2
CASSSPGTSGSLAKNIQYF
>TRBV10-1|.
CASSEGQGGEQYF
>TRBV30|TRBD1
CAWREQGARSQDTQYF
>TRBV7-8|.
CASSLGIVGGTEAFF
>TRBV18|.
CASSLTGTSPEAFF
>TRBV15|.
CATSPRGASEQYF
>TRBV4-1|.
CASSQAMAGAAPYGYTF
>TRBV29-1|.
CSAHAGIRRNTEAFF
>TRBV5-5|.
CASSLNREGYTF
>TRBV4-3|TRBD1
CASSQDRQGLRYTF
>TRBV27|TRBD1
CASSFAQGRNSPLHF
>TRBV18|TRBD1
CASSRSGTGGSGELFF
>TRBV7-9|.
CASSKGAPGDSPLHF
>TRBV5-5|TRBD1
CASSLGTGTYGYTF
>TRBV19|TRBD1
CASSAGQGDQPQHF
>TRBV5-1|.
CASSLVPGMETQYF